These 28 T cell receptor beta chains were all obtained from the same sample, sequenced in a study of T cell responses to AZD1222 COVID-19 vaccine. Clones were sequenced by immunoSEQ multiplex PCR, and TCRdb holds only the in-frame ones, with some missing. The sample consists of 75,000 to 100,000 clones, around 90% of them appearing once. The sample here was peripheral blood, taken on day 0 of AZD1222 vaccination. Receptors originate from an adult in good health.

This clone was seen only a few times. The chain couples TRBV2 to TRBJ2-5, with a tentative D call TRBD1 (6 bases). The CDR3 runs to 13 residues. V lost 6 bases and J 2 bases, leaving 10 bases between the germline ends. The germline V gene encodes CDR1 SNHLY and CDR2 FYNNEI. For the CDR3, the DNA is TGTGCCAGCAGACGCGACAGGCAAGAGACCCAGTACTTC. Its translation is CASRRDRQETQYF. Looking up the rest from reference TRBV2 and TRBJ2-5 gives the full variable domain: EPEVTQTPSHQVTQMGQEVILRCVPISNHLYFYWYRQILGQKVEFLVSFYNNEISEKSEIFDDQFSVERPDGSNFTLKIRSTKLEDSAMYFCASRRDRQETQYFGPGTRLLVL.

V gene TRBV12-3 or TRBV12-4 combines with J gene TRBJ2-7; D unresolved. V was cut by 3 bases and J by 6 bases, with 12 bases left in between. The length of the CDR3 is 13 residues. The CDR3 reads CASSFSAPLEQYF. CDR3 nucleotide sequence: TGTGCCAGCAGTTTTTCCGCTCCTCTCGAGCAGTACTTC.

V and J are TRBV10-2 and TRBJ1-6, with TRBD1 matching over 8 bases. The CDR3 is made up of 15 amino acids. Germline loops: CDR1 WSHSY, CDR2 SAAADI. V shed 2 bases, J shed 9 bases, and the junction held 6 bases outside the gene matches. CDR3 in DNA: TGCGCCAGCAGTGAGCAGGGGGCGAATTCTTCACCCCTCCACTTT. Protein product: CASSEQGANSSPLHF.

V usage is TRBV27 and J usage is TRBJ2-7; D not certain. Germline CDR1 and CDR2: MNHEY and SMNVEV (reference sequence). V lost 7 bases and J lost 4, with 8 bases in between. This CDR3 region has 11 residues. The CDR3 region is CASTQRYEQYF. The CDR3 DNA follows: TGTGCCAGCACACAGAGATACGAGCAGTACTTC.

In its sample, this clone was seen once. This chain joins TRBV4-2 and TRBJ2-1; 9 bases line up with TRBD2. CDR1 is LGHNA, CDR2 YNFKEQ, per germline. V gave up 2 bases and J gave up 4 bases; unmatched junction bases: 3. This CDR3 region has 15 residues. The DNA for the CDR3 is TGTGCCAGCAGCCAAAAGACTAGCGGTTACAATGAGCAGTTCTTC. Protein product: CASSQKTSGYNEQFF.

The chain has TRBV10-3 and TRBJ1-1; unclear D gene. The germline V and J ends were trimmed by 4 bases and 1 base, with 7 bases remaining between them. CDR1 is ENHRY and CDR2 is SYGVKD in the germline V gene. The CDR3 covers 13 residues. In nucleotides, the CDR3 is TGTGCCATCAGTGTAACAGAGAACACTGAAGCTTTCTTT. Encoded protein: CAISVTENTEAFF.

The chain carries TRBV13 and TRBJ2-5; 7 nucleotides line up with TRBD2. This CDR3 contains 17 residues. CDR1 is PRHDT and CDR2 is FYEKMQ in the germline V gene (reference sequence). Trimming removed 4 bases from V and 5 bases from J; junction bases left unmatched: 16. CDR3 nucleotides: TGTGCCAGCAGCTCCCGACTCACTAGCGCCACGACGGAGACCCAGTACTTC. This codes for CASSSRLTSATTETQYF.

J is TRBJ2-2 and V is TRBV4-2; the match to TRBD2 covers 11 bases. The germline V gene has CDR1 LGHNA and CDR2 YNFKEQ. The CDR3 loop spans 16 amino acids. The V segment lost 1 base and the J segment 4 bases; nucleotides outside the gene matches: 2. CDR3 nucleotide sequence: TGTGCCAGCAGCCAAGGGACTAGCGGGTTCACCGGGGAGCTGTTTTTT. It translates to CASSQGTSGFTGELFF.

The chain links TRBV30 to TRBJ2-1; TRBD1 might be the D (5 bases). Germline CDR1 GTSNPN, CDR2 SVGIG (reference sequence). Trimming removed 1 base at V and 2 bases at J, with 6 bases between. The CDR3 spans 13 residues. The CDR3 DNA follows: TGTGCCTGGAGTGAGACAGCCTACAATGAGCAGTTCTTC. Its translation is CAWSETAYNEQFF.

This sequence joins TRBV9 and TRBJ2-3; TRBD2 aligns across 7 bases. The CDR3 has 15 residues. The germline CDR1 and CDR2 sequences are SGDLS and YYNGEE. V shed 1 base and J 7 bases; nucleotides not matched to a gene: 9. The CDR3 loop reads CASSVLAVASHTQYF. As DNA, the CDR3 is TGTGCCAGCAGCGTACTAGCGGTAGCAAGCCATACGCAGTATTTT.

The J gene is TRBJ2-5, the V gene TRBV21-1; the table's TRBD1 call for D was not verified on the DNA. TRBV21-1 is a pseudogene. This CDR3 is 14 amino acids long. The CDR3 loop reads CASSKGQGKETQYF. CDR3 in DNA: TGTGCCAGCAGCAAAGGACAGGGGAAAGAGACCCAGTACTTC.

The V and J genes are TRBV2 and TRBJ2-2, with D perhaps TRBD1 (5 bases). CDR1 and CDR2 (germline): SNHLY, FYNNEI. V was trimmed by 3 bases and J by 1 base, leaving 9 bases between them. This CDR3 region has 15 residues. The CDR3 DNA is TGTGCCAGCAGTGACCCAGGGAAGAACACCGGGGAGCTGTTTTTT. Protein sequence: CASSDPGKNTGELFF.

This chain links TRBV30 with TRBJ1-1, with D uncertain. CDR1 and CDR2 (germline): GTSNPN, SVGIG (reference sequence). V shed 0 bases and J shed 1 base, with 12 bases lying between them. The CDR3 covers 15 residues. CDR3 protein: CAWSVLSWGNTEAFF. In nucleotides, the CDR3 is TGTGCCTGGAGTGTACTGTCCTGGGGGAACACTGAAGCTTTCTTT.

The chain uses TRBV11-2 and TRBJ2-1, with D possibly TRBD2 on 6 matching bases. V was clipped by 4 bases and J by 13 bases, with 17 bases between them. CDR3 length equals 13 residues. The V gene's germline CDR1 is SGHAT and CDR2 FQNNGV. The CDR3 loop reads CASSSPPASAQFF. The CDR3 DNA sequence: TGTGCCAGCAGCTCCCCTCCGGCTAGCGCTCAGTTCTTC.

The V and J genes are TRBV7-8 and TRBJ1-5; 8 nucleotides match TRBD1. CDR1 and CDR2 (germline): SGHVS, FQNEAQ. The CDR3 contains 18 residues. After removal of 2 bases from V and 0 bases from J, the junction contained 9 bases not matched to a gene. The CDR3 reads CASSLLGTGEYSNQPQHF. The CDR3, as DNA: TGTGCCAGCAGCTTACTTGGGACAGGAGAATATAGCAATCAGCCCCAGCATTTT.

The CDR3 DNA reads TGTGCCAGCAGCTTGGGAGCCTACACCACCGGGGAGCTGTTTTTT. Its protein is CASSLGAYTTGELFF. The chain employs TRBV5-8 and TRBJ2-2; no clear D. V was trimmed by 0 bases and J by 4 bases, leaving 10 bases between them. The CDR3 runs to 15 residues. Germline values: CDR1 SGHTS, CDR2 YDEGEE.

The chain carries TRBV27 and TRBJ2-1; 10 bases line up with TRBD2. Germline CDR1 MNHEY, CDR2 SMNVEV (reference sequence). V gave up 6 bases and J gave up 4 bases; unmatched junction bases: 6. The CDR3 length is 15 residues. CDR3 in amino acids: CASRTRTSGYNEQFF. The CDR3 coding sequence is TGTGCCAGCAGGACCAGGACTAGCGGTTACAATGAGCAGTTCTTC.

The chain joins TRBV19 to TRBJ1-2; D gene ambiguous. The V end lost 5 bases, the J end lost 5 bases, and 15 bases lay between the germline ends. This CDR3 contains 14 residues. The germline gives CDR1 LNHDA, CDR2 SQIVND (reference sequence). CDR3 loop: CASSLMEGIYGYTF. The CDR3 DNA is TGTGCCAGTAGTTTAATGGAAGGGATTTATGGCTACACCTTC.

This CDR3 reads CASSTQGHYGYTF. The CDR3 nucleotides read TGTGCCAGCAGCACACAGGGCCACTATGGCTACACCTTC. The chain couples TRBV14 to TRBJ1-2; maybe TRBD1 (6 bases). This CDR3 region has 13 residues. V lost 5 bases, J lost 3 bases, and 10 bases lay in between. Per the germline V gene, CDR1 is SGHDN and CDR2 is FVKESK.

This sequence joins TRBV6-5 and TRBJ1-2, with TRBD1 matching over 7 bases. The germline CDR1 and CDR2 sequences are MNHEY and SVGAGI. Trimming cost V 6 bases and J 4 bases; bases outside gene matches: 11. This CDR3 spans 15 amino acids. CDR3 sequence (DNA): TGTGCCAGCAGCATCGAGGGACAGCCGTCCTATGGCTACACCTTC. This translates into CASSIEGQPSYGYTF.

The chain employs TRBV29-1 and TRBJ1-5; 7 bases align to TRBD1. The V gene end was trimmed by 6 bases and the J gene end by 7 bases; junction bases not matched to a gene: 12. Looked up from germline, CDR1 is SQVTM and CDR2 is ANQGSEA. CDR3 size: 14 residues. This chain's CDR3 is CSVATGEVRQPQHF. CDR3 in DNA: TGCAGCGTGGCTACAGGGGAGGTAAGGCAGCCCCAGCATTTT.

This clone was observed a handful of times. The chain has TRBV4-3 and TRBJ2-5; TRBD2 matches at 14 bases. V was clipped by 4 bases and J by 4 bases; unmatched bases: 2. This CDR3 has 15 amino acids. CDR1 and CDR2 from the germline V gene are LGHNA and YSLEER. The CDR3 region is CASSPGTSGRETQYF. CDR3 coding DNA: TGCGCCAGCAGCCCTGGGACTAGCGGGAGAGAGACCCAGTACTTC.

The chain is built from TRBV7-2 and TRBJ1-5; D gene uncertain. CDR1 SGHTA and CDR2 FQGNSA come from the germline V gene. This CDR3 has 15 amino acids. V lost 1 base and J 1 base, leaving 8 bases between the germline ends. Here the CDR3 DNA reads TGTGCCAGCAGCTTAGTGTCAGAAAGCAATCAGCCCCAGCATTTT. It encodes CASSLVSESNQPQHF.

The CDR3 region has the DNA TGTGCCACAGAACGGGACGGGGGTTCCGGGGAGCTGTTTTTT. This encodes CATERDGGSGELFF. The chain is built from TRBV2 and TRBJ2-2, with D possibly matching TRBD2 (6 bases). The CDR3 loop spans 14 amino acids. Trimming shortened V by 10 bases and J by 6 bases, and 18 bases separated the two germline ends. CDR1 is SNHLY and CDR2 is FYNNEI in the germline V gene.

This clone was picked up one time. The genes are TRBV29-1 and TRBJ1-2; D might be TRBD1 (5 bases). The germline V gene has CDR1 SQVTM and CDR2 ANQGSEA. The CDR3 totals 14 residues. Trimming pared 0 bases from V and 4 bases from J, leaving 12 bases between. The CDR3 sequence is CSVEDRRGGYGYTF. The CDR3 nucleotides are TGCAGCGTTGAAGATCGGAGGGGCGGCTATGGCTACACCTTC.

The J gene is TRBJ1-5, the V gene TRBV5-1; 7 nucleotides match TRBD1. Germline V gene data show CDR1 as SGHRS and CDR2 as YFSETQ. V lost 4 bases to trimming and J lost 7 bases; unmatched junction nucleotides: 5. The CDR3 runs to 13 residues. The CDR3 spells CASSPGGRQPQHF. DNA of the CDR3: TGCGCCAGCAGCCCAGGGGGGCGGCAGCCCCAGCATTTT.

This clone was recorded only once. This rearrangement joins TRBV4-1 to TRBJ2-7; maybe TRBD2 (6 bases). Germline V CDR1 and CDR2: MGHRA, YSYEKL. The CDR3 covers 16 residues. V dropped 1 base and J dropped 3 bases, with 16 bases sitting between them. CDR3 amino acids: CASSQAVSAGFYEQYF. The CDR3 coding sequence is TGCGCCAGCAGCCAAGCTGTGAGCGCGGGGTTCTACGAGCAGTACTTC.

The J gene is TRBJ1-1, the V gene TRBV30; D remains ambiguous. CDR1 is GTSNPN and CDR2 is SVGIG in the germline V gene (reference sequence). The CDR3 is 14 residues long. Trimming took 5 bases from V and 5 from J, leaving 18 bases between them. The CDR3 protein is CAWGSRPGVTEAFF. The CDR3 DNA sequence: TGTGCCTGGGGGTCCCGTCCGGGAGTAACTGAAGCTTTCTTT.